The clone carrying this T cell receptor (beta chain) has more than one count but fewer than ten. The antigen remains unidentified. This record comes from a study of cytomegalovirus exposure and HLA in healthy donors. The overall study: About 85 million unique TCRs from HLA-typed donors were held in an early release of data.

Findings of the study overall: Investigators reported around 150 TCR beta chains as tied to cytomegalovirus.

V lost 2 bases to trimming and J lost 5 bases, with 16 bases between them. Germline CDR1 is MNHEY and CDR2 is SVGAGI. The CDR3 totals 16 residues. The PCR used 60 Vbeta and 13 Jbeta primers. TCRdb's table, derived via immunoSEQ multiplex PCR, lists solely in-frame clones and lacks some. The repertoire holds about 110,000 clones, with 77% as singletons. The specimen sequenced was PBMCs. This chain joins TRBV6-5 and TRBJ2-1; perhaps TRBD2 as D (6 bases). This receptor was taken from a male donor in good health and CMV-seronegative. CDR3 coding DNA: TGTGCCAGCAGTTACACATACGGGAGAACCCACAATGAGCAGTTCTTC. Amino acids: CASSYTYGRTHNEQFF.